This T cell receptor beta chain emerged from a study of T cells in narcolepsy. Whole-study results and caveats: In some patient and control memory CD4+ samples, autoreactive clones were absent. Autoreactive HCRT-specific and TRIB2-specific clonotypes were marked in same-patient CSF-versus-blood CD4+ comparisons.

In regard to this clone: Its antigen remains unknown.

CDR3 size: 14 residues. Deletions cut 6 bases from V and 4 bases from J, with 13 bases between. The V gene's germline CDR1 is MNHNS and CDR2 SASEGT. Assay used: immunoSEQ multiplex PCR; TCRdb lists only in-frame clones, some missing. The sample consists of about 32,000 clones, 79% of them appearing once. The sequencing input was CD45RA- memory CD4+ T cells from PBMCs. This TCR was recovered from a human donor with narcolepsy. The rearrangement links TRBV6-1 to TRBJ1-5; D may be TRBD1 (6 bases). Here the CDR3 DNA reads TGTGCCAGCAGACTCGGGACAAGTAATCAGCCCCAGCATTTT. It translates to CASRLGTSNQPQHF.